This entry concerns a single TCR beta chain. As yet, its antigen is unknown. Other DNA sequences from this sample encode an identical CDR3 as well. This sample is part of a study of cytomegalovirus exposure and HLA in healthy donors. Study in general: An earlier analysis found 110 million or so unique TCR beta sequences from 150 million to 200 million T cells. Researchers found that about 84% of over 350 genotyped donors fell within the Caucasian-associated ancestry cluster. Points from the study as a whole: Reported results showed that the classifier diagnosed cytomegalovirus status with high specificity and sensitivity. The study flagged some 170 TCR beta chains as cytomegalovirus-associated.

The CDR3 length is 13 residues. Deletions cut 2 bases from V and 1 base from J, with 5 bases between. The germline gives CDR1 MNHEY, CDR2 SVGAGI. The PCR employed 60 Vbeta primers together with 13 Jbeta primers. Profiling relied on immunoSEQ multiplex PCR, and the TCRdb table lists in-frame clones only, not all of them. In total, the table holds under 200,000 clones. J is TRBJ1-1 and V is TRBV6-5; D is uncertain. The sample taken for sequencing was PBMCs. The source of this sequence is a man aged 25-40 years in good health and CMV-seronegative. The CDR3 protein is CASSYRGNTEAFF. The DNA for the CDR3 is TGTGCCAGCAGTTACCGCGGGAACACTGAAGCTTTCTTT.